Following are 18 T cell receptor beta chains from one sample sequenced in a study of early T cells in non-severe SARS-CoV-2 infection. TCRdb analysed the 5' RACE reads with MiXCR anew, one entry per CDR3 protein. The sample includes almost 30,000 distinct CDR3 sequences, about 6% of them seen just once. What was sequenced was whole blood. These receptors were collected from an adult who was a healthcare worker with PCR-confirmed SARS-CoV-2 infection or an uninfected control (not recorded which).

The sample holds many counts of this clonotype. The chain combines TRBV11-3 with TRBJ2-2; D ambiguous. From germline, CDR1 is SGHNT and CDR2 YENEEA. Trimming pared 0 bases from V and 3 bases from J, leaving 11 bases between. The CDR3 length is 16 residues. The CDR3: CASSLDVGFYTGELFF. The CDR3, as DNA: TGTGCCAGCAGCTTAGATGTAGGGTTTTACACCGGGGAGCTGTTTTTT.

The table lists this clonotype with many counts. The rearrangement uses TRBV20-1 and TRBJ2-3; no firm D call. The germline V gene encodes CDR1 DFQATT and CDR2 SNEGSKA (reference sequence). Trimming stripped 0 bases from V and 2 bases from J, with 9 bases between. The CDR3 has 14 amino acids. The CDR3 nucleotides read TGCAGTGCTAGAGATGAGGCGGACACAGATACGCAGTATTTT. This sequence encodes CSARDEADTDTQYF.

This clonotype was seen only a few times. The rearrangement links TRBV4-2 to TRBJ2-7; 12 bases are shared with TRBD2. The V gene end was trimmed by 3 bases and the J gene end by 0 bases; junction bases not matched to a gene: 6. The CDR3 is 17 amino acids. The germline gives CDR1 LGHNA, CDR2 YNFKEQ. CDR3 loop: CASSQVLAGGVSYEQYF. The CDR3 DNA reads TGTGCCAGCAGCCAGGTCCTAGCGGGGGGGGTCTCCTACGAGCAGTACTTC.

At least ten counts were recorded for this clonotype. The chain employs TRBV28 and TRBJ2-7; possible D gene TRBD2, 6 bases. Germline CDR1 is MDHEN and CDR2 is SYDVKM. Deletions cut 3 bases from V and 4 bases from J, with 16 bases between. This CDR3 is 15 amino acids long. This chain's CDR3 is CASSFWGVRRYEQYF. CDR3 coding DNA: TGTGCCAGCAGTTTTTGGGGGGTCCGGAGGTACGAGCAGTACTTC. Based on the CDR3 plus reference TRBV28 and TRBJ2-7, the full variable domain is DVKVTQSSRYLVKRTGEKVFLECVQDMDHENMFWYRQDPGLGLRLIYFSYDVKMKEKGDIPEGYSVSREKKERFSLILESASTNQTSMYLCASSFWGVRRYEQYFGPGTRLTVT.

This clonotype was observed at least ten times. This chain joins TRBV6-2 or TRBV6-3 and TRBJ1-5; no clear D gene. The CDR3 length is 15 residues. Germline assignment: CDR1 MNHEY and CDR2 SVGEGT. V was shortened by 2 bases and J by 4 bases, with 12 bases between the two germline ends. The CDR3 is CASSYEAAANQPQHF. The CDR3 region has the DNA TGTGCCAGCAGTTACGAGGCGGCAGCGAATCAGCCCCAGCATTTT.

In its sample, this clonotype was seen many times. The CDR3 DNA reads TGTGCCAGCAGTGATACAGGGGGCAGGGAGCTGTTTTTT. This codes for CASSDTGGRELFF. The chain recombines TRBV6-1 with TRBJ2-2; 9 bases map to TRBD1. CDR1 is MNHNS and CDR2 is SASEGT in the germline V gene. This CDR3 has 13 residues. J gave up 9 bases and V 3 bases, and 2 bases lay outside the gene matches.

This clonotype showed up many times. This chain connects TRBV12-3 or TRBV12-4 to TRBJ2-1; D not resolved. CDR3 length: 16 amino acids. V was clipped by 5 bases and J by 0 bases, with 14 bases between them. The CDR3 sequence is CASSQSAASSYNEQFF. CDR3 sequence (DNA): TGTGCCAGCAGTCAGTCCGCCGCTAGCTCCTACAATGAGCAGTTCTTC.

The chain uses TRBV4-2 and TRBJ1-5; no definite D call. The CDR3 is 14 residues long. V gave up 4 bases and J gave up 3 bases, with 10 bases separating them. The germline V gene encodes CDR1 LGHNA and CDR2 YNFKEQ. CDR3 sequence: CASSLHRNNQPQHF. The DNA of the CDR3 is TGTGCCAGCAGCCTTCACAGAAACAATCAGCCCCAGCATTTT.

This clonotype has a count of ten or more. J is TRBJ2-1 and V is TRBV10-2; 7 bases are a match to TRBD1. This CDR3 comprises 14 residues. Looked up from germline, CDR1 is WSHSY and CDR2 is SAAADI. V shed 6 bases and J 4 bases; nucleotides not matched to a gene: 6. This CDR3 is CASRAGTEYNEQFF. CDR3 nucleotide sequence: TGCGCCAGCAGGGCCGGGACAGAATACAATGAGCAGTTCTTC.

This clonotype was recorded many times. This rearrangement joins TRBV3-1 to TRBJ2-6; D call uncertain. There are 13 residues in the CDR3. Trimming removed 9 bases at V and 1 base at J, with 7 bases between. The V gene's germline CDR1 is LGHDT and CDR2 YNNKEL (reference sequence). This chain's CDR3 is CASLSSGANVLTF. The CDR3 nucleotides read TGTGCCAGTTTATCATCTGGGGCCAACGTCCTGACTTTC.

This clonotype was seen ten or more times. The chain joins TRBV19 to TRBJ2-3; no reliable D call. This CDR3 is 14 amino acids long. V lost 3 bases and J lost 2, with 9 bases in between. Per the germline V gene, CDR1 is LNHDA and CDR2 is SQIVND (reference sequence). For the CDR3, the DNA is TGTGCCAGTAGTATCGTGGCAGCCACAGATACGCAGTATTTT. Translation: CASSIVAATDTQYF.

This clonotype was seen only a few times. The V call is TRBV5-1, the J call TRBJ1-4; no firm D call. Trimming took off 0 bases at V and 2 bases at J, with 11 bases between the two ends. Germline lookup yields CDR1 SGHRS and CDR2 YFSETQ. The CDR3 runs 16 residues. For the CDR3, the DNA is TGCGCCAGCAGCTTGGAACCGAAAGTGACTAATGAAAAACTGTTTTTT. Translating gives CASSLEPKVTNEKLFF.

This sequence joins TRBV11-2 and TRBJ2-1, with 9 bases that match TRBD1. CDR3 size: 14 residues. V was pared by 3 bases and J by 9 bases, with 6 bases of the junction left unmatched. Germline CDR1 SGHAT, CDR2 FQNNGV. This CDR3 reads CASSFYRGRGEQFF. CDR3 coding DNA: TGTGCCAGCAGCTTCTACAGGGGGCGCGGTGAGCAGTTCTTC. The full variable domain, with the rest looked up from reference TRBV11-2 and TRBJ2-1, is EAGVAQSPRYKIIEKRQSVAFWCNPISGHATLYWYQQILGQGPKLLIQFQNNGVVDDSQLPKDRFSAERLKGVDSTLKIQPAKLEDSAVYLCASSFYRGRGEQFFGPGTRLTVL.

The rearrangement uses TRBV9 and TRBJ2-1; TRBD2 matches at 8 bases. In germline, CDR1 is SGDLS, CDR2 YYNGEE. The CDR3 extends over 14 amino acids. J was trimmed by 10 bases and V by 3 bases; bases with no gene match: 9. The CDR3 region has the DNA TGTGCCAGCAGCGAGCCCGGGACTAGTGACGAGCAGTTCTTC. Translation gives CASSEPGTSDEQFF.

This clonotype has a count of ten or more. CDR3 loop: CSAPPDSYQPQHF. Here the CDR3 DNA reads TGCAGTGCTCCACCCGACAGTTATCAGCCCCAGCATTTT. The chain has TRBV20-1 and TRBJ1-5; possible D gene TRBD1, 5 bases. Germline CDR1 is DFQATT and CDR2 is SNEGSKA (reference sequence). This CDR3 has 13 residues. The ends were cut back, 5 bases at V and 5 bases at J, with 13 bases in the middle.

This clonotype showed up many times. The chain couples TRBV6-5 to TRBJ2-7; TRBD1 matches at 7 bases. Germline V gene lookup returns CDR1 MNHEY and CDR2 SVGAGI. V trimming: 7 bases; J trimming: 3 bases; junction bases outside the gene matches: 9. The CDR3 totals 14 residues. CDR3 protein: CASNHRDSLYEQYF. The CDR3 DNA is TGTGCCAGCAACCACCGGGACAGTCTCTACGAGCAGTACTTC.

The sample holds many counts of this clonotype. V gene TRBV30 combines with J gene TRBJ1-1; D might be TRBD1 (6 bases). Germline CDR1 and CDR2: GTSNPN and SVGIG (reference sequence). The CDR3 extends over 15 amino acids. V lost 4 bases and J lost 1, with 16 bases in between. CDR3 residues: CAWMPELQGNTEAFF. For the CDR3, the DNA is TGTGCCTGGATGCCGGAATTACAGGGGAACACTGAAGCTTTCTTT.

This clonotype was seen repeatedly, ten times or more. V is TRBV10-3 and J is TRBJ2-6; D unclear. The germline V gene has CDR1 ENHRY and CDR2 SYGVKD. The CDR3 consists of 17 residues. V lost 0 bases, J lost 3 bases, and 12 bases lay in between. In DNA, the CDR3 is TGTGCCATCAGTGAGTCGCTGGGCGGAAGTGGGGCCAACGTCCTGACTTTC. Protein sequence: CAISESLGGSGANVLTF.